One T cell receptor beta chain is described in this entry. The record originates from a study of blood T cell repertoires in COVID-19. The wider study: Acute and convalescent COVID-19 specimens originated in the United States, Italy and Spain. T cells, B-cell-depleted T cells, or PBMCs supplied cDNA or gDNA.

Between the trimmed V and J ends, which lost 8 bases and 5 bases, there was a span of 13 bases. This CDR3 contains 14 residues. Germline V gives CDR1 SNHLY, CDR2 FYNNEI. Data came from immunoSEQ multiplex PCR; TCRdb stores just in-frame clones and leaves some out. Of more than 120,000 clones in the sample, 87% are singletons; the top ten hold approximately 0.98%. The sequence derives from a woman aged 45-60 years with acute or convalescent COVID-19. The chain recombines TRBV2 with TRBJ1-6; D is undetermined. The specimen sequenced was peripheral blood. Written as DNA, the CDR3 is TGTGCCAGCCTCACTTTTCCCGATAATTCACCCCTCCACTTT. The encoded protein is CASLTFPDNSPLHF.